The present T cell receptor (beta chain) was sequenced within a study of T-cell reconstitution after alpha-beta-depleted transplantation in children. Turning to this clonotype: The target antigen is unknown.

Study-wide findings and caveats: When one year had passed after transplant, most T-cell counts and diversity came from newly produced T cells. Surviving recipient T cells and thymic progenitors produced the high day-60 TCRbeta diversity seen in some patients. By about two months after transplant, alpha-beta T cells reportedly arose from several hundred graft clones that had expanded.

This CDR3 comprises 14 residues. Germline trimming cut 3 bases from V and 4 bases from J; bases unmatched to any gene: 6. From germline, CDR1 is SEHNR and CDR2 FQNEAQ (reference sequence). TCRbeta library preparation incorporated unique molecular identifiers. TCRdb reanalysed the PCR reads using MiXCR and keeps one entry per CDR3 protein. The sample carries around 800,000 distinct CDR3 sequences, around 15% recorded once. This TCR was recovered from a male patient between 5 and 17 years old who had a stem cell transplant for acute lymphoblastic leukemia, so the T cells may come from the graft donor. Source: PBMCs, mostly from graft donor cells, taken 360 days after TCRalphabeta/CD19-depleted stem cell transplant. The V and J genes are TRBV7-9 and TRBJ2-7; 7 bases are a match to TRBD1. The CDR3 protein is CASSFEGAVYEQYF. CDR3 nucleotide sequence: TGTGCCAGCAGCTTTGAGGGGGCGGTATACGAGCAGTACTTC.